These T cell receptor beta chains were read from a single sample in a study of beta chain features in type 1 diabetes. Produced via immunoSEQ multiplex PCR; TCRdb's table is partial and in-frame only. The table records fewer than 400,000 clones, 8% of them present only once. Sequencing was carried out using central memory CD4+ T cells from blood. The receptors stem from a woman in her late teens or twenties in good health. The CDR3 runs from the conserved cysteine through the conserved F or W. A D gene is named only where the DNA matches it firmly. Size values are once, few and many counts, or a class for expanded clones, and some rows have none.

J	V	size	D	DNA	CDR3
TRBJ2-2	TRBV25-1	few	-	TGTGCCAGCAGTGAAGCTATCGGGGAGCTGTTTTTT	CASSEAIGELFF
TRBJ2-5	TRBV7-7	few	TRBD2	TGTGCTAGCAGCTCCGGCGGGAGCGGGCAAGAGACCCAGTACTTC	CASSSGGSGQETQYF
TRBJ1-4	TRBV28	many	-	TGTGCCAGCAGGAATGAAAAACTGTTTTTT	CASRNEKLFF
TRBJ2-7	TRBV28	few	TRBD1	TGTGCCAGCAGTGTCCCGACAGGGACACTCTACGAGCAGTACTTC	CASSVPTGTLYEQYF
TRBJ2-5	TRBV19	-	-	TGTGCCAGTAGTGCCGGGGAGACCCAGTACTTC	CASSAGETQYF
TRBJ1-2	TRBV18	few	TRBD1	TGTGCCAGCTCACTGGACAGGGGCAACTATGGCTACACCTTC	CASSLDRGNYGYTF
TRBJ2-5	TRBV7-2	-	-	TGTGCCAGCAGCCTACTAAGAACCCAGTACTTC	CASSLLRTQYF
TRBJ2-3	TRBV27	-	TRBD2	TGTGCCAGCAGTCTATCCGGGACTAGCGGGAGTAATACGCAGTATTTT	CASSLSGTSGSNTQYF
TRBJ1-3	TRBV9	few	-	TGTGCCAGCAGCGTAGAACGGGCTGGAAACACCATATATTTT	CASSVERAGNTIYF
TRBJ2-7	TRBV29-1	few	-	TGCAGCGTTGGACAGATCTACGAGCAGTACTTC	CSVGQIYEQYF
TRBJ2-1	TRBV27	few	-	TGTGCCAGCATGCGGGACTGGCGGGGTGAGCAGTTCTTC	CASMRDWRGEQFF
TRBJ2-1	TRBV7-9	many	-	TGTGCCAGCAGCTTAGTGGGTGGTAATGAGCAGTTCTTC	CASSLVGGNEQFF
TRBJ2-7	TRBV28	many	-	TGTGCCAGCAGGGCCGCGAGGGCCACCTACGAGCAGTACTTC	CASRAARATYEQYF
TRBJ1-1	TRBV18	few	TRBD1	TGTGCCAGCTCTCGACAGGGCCTGAACACTGAAGCTTTCTTT	CASSRQGLNTEAFF
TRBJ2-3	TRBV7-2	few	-	TGTGCCAGCAGCTTAGTCGGCACAGGCCGCACAGATACGCAGTATTTT	CASSLVGTGRTDTQYF
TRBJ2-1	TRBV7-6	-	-	TGTGCCAGCAGCTTAAACTTGGAGGGGGCCGGTGAGCAGTTCTTC	CASSLNLEGAGEQFF
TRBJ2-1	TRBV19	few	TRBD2	TGTGCCAGTACGGGATTAGCGGGAGCGTCCTACAATGAGCAGTTCTTC	CASTGLAGASYNEQFF
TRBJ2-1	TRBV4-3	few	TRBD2	TGCGCCAGCAGCCAAGATACGGGACTAGCGGTCAATGAGCAGTTCTTC	CASSQDTGLAVNEQFF
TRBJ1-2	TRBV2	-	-	TGTGCCAGCTGGAGTACGGGGGATGGTGGCTACACCTTC	CASWSTGDGGYTF
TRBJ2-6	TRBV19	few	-	TGTGCCAGTAGTTGGGGCCGCACTGGGGCCAACGTCCTGACTTTC	CASSWGRTGANVLTF
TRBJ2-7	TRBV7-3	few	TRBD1	TGTGCCAGCAGACTAATCCGGGGACAGGACGCCTACGAGCAGTACTTC	CASRLIRGQDAYEQYF
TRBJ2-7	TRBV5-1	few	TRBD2	TGCGCCAGCAGCTTCTTGGCTAGCGGGTACGAGCAGTACTTC	CASSFLASGYEQYF